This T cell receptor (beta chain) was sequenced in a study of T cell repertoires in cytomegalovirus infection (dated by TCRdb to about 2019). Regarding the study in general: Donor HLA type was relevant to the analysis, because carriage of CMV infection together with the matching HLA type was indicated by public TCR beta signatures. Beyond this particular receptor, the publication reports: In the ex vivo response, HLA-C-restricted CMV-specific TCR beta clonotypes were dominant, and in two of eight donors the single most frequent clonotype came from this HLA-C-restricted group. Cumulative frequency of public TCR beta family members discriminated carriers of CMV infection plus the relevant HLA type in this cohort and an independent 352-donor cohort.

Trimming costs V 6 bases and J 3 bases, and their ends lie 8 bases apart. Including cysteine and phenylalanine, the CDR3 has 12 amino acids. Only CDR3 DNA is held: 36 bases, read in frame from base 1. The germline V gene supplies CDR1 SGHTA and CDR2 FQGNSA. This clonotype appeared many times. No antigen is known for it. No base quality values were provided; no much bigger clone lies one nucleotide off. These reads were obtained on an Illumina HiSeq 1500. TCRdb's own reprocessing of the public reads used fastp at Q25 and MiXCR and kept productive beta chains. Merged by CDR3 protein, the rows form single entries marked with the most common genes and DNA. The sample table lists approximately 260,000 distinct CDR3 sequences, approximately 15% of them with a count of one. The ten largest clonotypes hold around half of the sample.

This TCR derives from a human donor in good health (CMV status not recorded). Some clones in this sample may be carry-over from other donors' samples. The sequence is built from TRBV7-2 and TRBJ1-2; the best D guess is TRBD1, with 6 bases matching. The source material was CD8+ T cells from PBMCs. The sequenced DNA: TGTGCCAGCAGACAGGGAGACTATGGCTACACCTTC. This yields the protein CASRQGDYGYTF.